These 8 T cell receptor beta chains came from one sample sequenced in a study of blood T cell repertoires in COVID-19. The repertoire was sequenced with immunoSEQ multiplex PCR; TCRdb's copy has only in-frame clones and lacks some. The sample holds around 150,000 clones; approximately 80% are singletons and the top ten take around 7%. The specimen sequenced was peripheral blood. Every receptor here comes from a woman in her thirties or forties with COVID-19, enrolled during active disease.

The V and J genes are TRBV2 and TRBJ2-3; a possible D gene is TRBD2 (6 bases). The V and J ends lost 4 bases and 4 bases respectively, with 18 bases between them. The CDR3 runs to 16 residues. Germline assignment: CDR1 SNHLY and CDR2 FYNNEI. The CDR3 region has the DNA TGTGCCAGCAGTGCCCTGGATCCAATAGCGGCAGATACGCAGTATTTT. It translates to CASSALDPIAADTQYF.

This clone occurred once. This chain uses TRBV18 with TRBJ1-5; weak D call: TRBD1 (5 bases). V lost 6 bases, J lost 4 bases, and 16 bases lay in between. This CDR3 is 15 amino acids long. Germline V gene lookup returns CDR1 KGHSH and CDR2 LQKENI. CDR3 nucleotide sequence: TGTGCCAGCTCTCGGGGGGACGGGGGGAATCAGCCCCAGCATTTT. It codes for CASSRGDGGNQPQHF. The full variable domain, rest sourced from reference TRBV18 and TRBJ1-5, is NAGVMQNPRHLVRRRGQEARLRCSPMKGHSHVYWYRQLPEEGLKFMVYLQKENIIDESGMPKERFSAEFPKEGPSILRIQQVVRGDSAAYFCASSRGDGGNQPQHFGDGTRLSIL.

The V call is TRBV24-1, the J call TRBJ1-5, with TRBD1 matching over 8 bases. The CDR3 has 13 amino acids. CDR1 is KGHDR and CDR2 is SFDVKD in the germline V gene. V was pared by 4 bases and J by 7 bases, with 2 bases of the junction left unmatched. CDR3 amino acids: CATSERQGQPQHF. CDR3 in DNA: TGTGCCACCAGTGAAAGACAGGGGCAGCCCCAGCATTTT.

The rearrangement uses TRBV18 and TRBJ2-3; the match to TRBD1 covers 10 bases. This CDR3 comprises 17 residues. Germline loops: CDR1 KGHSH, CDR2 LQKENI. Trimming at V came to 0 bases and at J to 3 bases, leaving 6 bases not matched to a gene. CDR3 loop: CASSPPGGGQGTDTQYF. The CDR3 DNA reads TGTGCCAGCTCACCACCTGGCGGGGGACAGGGGACAGATACGCAGTATTTT.

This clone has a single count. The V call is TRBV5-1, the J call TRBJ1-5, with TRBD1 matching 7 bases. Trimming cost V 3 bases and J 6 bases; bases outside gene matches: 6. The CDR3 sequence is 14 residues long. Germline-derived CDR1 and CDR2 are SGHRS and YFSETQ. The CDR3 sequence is CASSSAGGGQPQHF. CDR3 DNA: TGCGCCAGCAGCTCCGCAGGGGGTGGTCAGCCCCAGCATTTT.

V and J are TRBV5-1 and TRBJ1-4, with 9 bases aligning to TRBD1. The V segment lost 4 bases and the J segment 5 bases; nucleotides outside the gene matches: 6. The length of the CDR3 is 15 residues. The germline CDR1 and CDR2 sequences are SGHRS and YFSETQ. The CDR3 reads CASSTGQGKNEKLFF. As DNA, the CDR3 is TGCGCCAGCAGCACGGGACAGGGTAAAAATGAAAAACTGTTTTTT.

CDR3 DNA: TGTGCCAGCAGTGAACCTAACAGGGGTACCCAGTACGTC. It is translated as CASSEPNRGTQYV. V and J are TRBV6-1 and TRBJ2-7; TRBD1 aligns across 7 bases. CDR1 is MNHNS, CDR2 SASEGT, per germline. J was trimmed by 10 bases and V by 2 bases; bases with no gene match: 8. There are 13 residues in the CDR3.

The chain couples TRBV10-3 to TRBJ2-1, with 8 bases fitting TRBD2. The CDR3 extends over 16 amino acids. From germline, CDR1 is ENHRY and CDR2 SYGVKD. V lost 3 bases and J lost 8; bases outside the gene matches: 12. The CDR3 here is CAISESGLAGRDEQFF. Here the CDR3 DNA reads TGTGCCATCAGTGAAAGCGGGTTAGCGGGAAGGGATGAGCAGTTCTTC.